The entry that follows covers one T cell receptor (beta chain) sequence. The sample comes from a study of cytomegalovirus exposure and HLA in healthy donors. The PCR was carried out with 60 Vbeta primers and 13 Jbeta primers. This table comes from immunoSEQ multiplex PCR, and its TCRdb copy is limited to in-frame clones, with some not included. In the table there are some 210,000 clones, approximately 80% of which are singletons. Germline assignment: CDR1 LNHDA and CDR2 SQIVND (reference sequence). This CDR3 spans 14 amino acids. J was trimmed by 7 bases and V by 0 bases; bases with no gene match: 4. Sequencing input: PBMCs. The chain is built from TRBV19 and TRBJ2-7; TRBD1 matches at 9 bases. The sequence was obtained from a male donor in good health and CMV-seronegative. The CDR3 region has the DNA TGTGCCAGTAGTATAGACTCGGGACAGGGAGAGCAGTACTTC. Its protein is CASSIDSGQGEQYF.